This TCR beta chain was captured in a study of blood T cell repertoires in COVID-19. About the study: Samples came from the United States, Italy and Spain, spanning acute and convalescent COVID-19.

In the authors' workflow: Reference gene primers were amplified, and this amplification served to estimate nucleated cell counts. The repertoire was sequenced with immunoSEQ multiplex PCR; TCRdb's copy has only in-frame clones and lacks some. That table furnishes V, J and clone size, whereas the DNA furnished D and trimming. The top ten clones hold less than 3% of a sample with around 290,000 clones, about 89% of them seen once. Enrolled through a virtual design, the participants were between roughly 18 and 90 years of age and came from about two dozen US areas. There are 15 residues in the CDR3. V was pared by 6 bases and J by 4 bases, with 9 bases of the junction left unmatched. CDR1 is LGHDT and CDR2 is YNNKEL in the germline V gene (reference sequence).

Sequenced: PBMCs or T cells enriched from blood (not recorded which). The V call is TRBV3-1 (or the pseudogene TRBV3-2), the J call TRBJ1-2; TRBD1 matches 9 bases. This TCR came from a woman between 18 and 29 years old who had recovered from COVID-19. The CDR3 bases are TGTGCCAGCAGTTCACAGGGGGCGCAGGGCTATGGCTACACCTTC. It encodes CASSSQGAQGYGYTF.